Listed here are 3 T cell receptor beta chains from one sample, sequenced in a study of regulatory T cells in long-lasting Graves disease. Time point noted: newly diagnosed GD, antithyroid drugs for less than 3 months. RNA isolated from PBMCs was used to make the TCR library. Arm-PCR of CDR3 regions with iRepertoire HTBI primers generated TCR beta libraries. TCRdb called the multiplex PCR reads again in MiXCR, with one record for every CDR3 protein. In the table there are almost 450,000 distinct CDR3 sequences, 15% to 20% of which are singletons. The same data also contributed to another study, on T cells in Graves' hyperthyroidism and ophthalmopathy.

The specimen was peripheral blood mononuclear cells (PBMCs), collected at new diagnosis, from a patient treated with antithyroid drugs. These receptor sequences come from a woman aged 25 to 39 with Graves disease.

The V and J genes are TRBV9 and TRBJ2-5; D is undetermined. Germline CDR1 is SGDLS and CDR2 is YYNGEE. CDR3 size: 14 residues. V dropped 2 bases and J dropped 1 base, with 9 bases sitting between them. The CDR3 coding sequence is TGTGCCAGCAGCGTGACCGGCCTCCAAGAGACCCAGTACTTC. It specifies CASSVTGLQETQYF.

Many counts were recorded for this clonotype. V is TRBV2 and J is TRBJ2-2; D may be TRBD2 (6 bases). There are 17 residues in the CDR3. V was clipped by 4 bases and J by 3 bases, with 18 bases between them. Germline assignment: CDR1 SNHLY and CDR2 FYNNEI. CDR3 DNA: TGTGCCAGCAGTGGGCGGGATCCCCTCCGGGACACCGGGGAGCTGTTTTTT. Translation: CASSGRDPLRDTGELFF.

Details on this clonotype: A far larger clone differs by one base, so this is likely a read error. V is TRBV12-3 or TRBV12-4 and J is TRBJ2-3; D may be TRBD1 (5 bases). The V end was cut by 3 bases, the J end by 2 bases, with 6 bases between. CDR3 size: 13 residues. The CDR3 loop reads CASSFGATDTQYF. The CDR3 DNA sequence: TGTGCCAGCAGTTTTGGGGCCACAGATACGCAGTATTTT.